These 28 T cell receptor beta chains came from one sample sequenced in a study of blood T cell repertoires in COVID-19. Repertoires were generated with immunoSEQ multiplex PCR, while TCRdb's copy carries only in-frame clones and drops some. The repertoire has 150,000 to 200,000 clones, roughly 86% of them found once; the top ten carry 2.5% to 3.5%. Sequencing used peripheral blood. The receptor set was obtained from a man between 40 and 49 years old with active or convalescent COVID-19.

Concerning this clone itself: At one end the junction does not follow the germline gene, possibly because of a read error. The chain uses TRBV29-1 and TRBJ1-3; D might be TRBD1 (5 bases). Germline CDR1 SQVTM, CDR2 ANQGSEA. This CDR3 spans 12 amino acids. CDR3 protein: CSVEGQGNTIYF. The CDR3 coding sequence is TGCAGCGTCGAAGGACAAGGAAACACCATATATTTT.

The chain links TRBV7-2 to TRBJ1-3; 9 bases are shared with TRBD1. Germline V gives CDR1 SGHTA, CDR2 FQGNSA. J was trimmed by 3 bases and V by 4 bases; bases with no gene match: 7. The CDR3 has 16 residues. The CDR3 DNA reads TGTGCCAGCAGCTCTCGACAGGGGGTAATTGGAAACACCATATATTTT. Protein sequence: CASSSRQGVIGNTIYF.

This rearrangement joins TRBV2 to TRBJ2-7; a weak D match, TRBD1 (7 bases). The CDR3 extends over 14 amino acids. V was trimmed by 5 bases and J by 2 bases, leaving 13 bases between them. Germline CDR1 SNHLY, CDR2 FYNNEI. The CDR3 loop is CASSLQGRTYEQYF. The DNA for the CDR3 is TGTGCCAGCAGTTTACAGGGGAGGACCTACGAGCAGTACTTC.

The genes are TRBV5-1 and TRBJ2-7; tentatively, D is TRBD1 (6 bases). CDR3 length: 17 amino acids. The V gene lost 4 bases and the J gene lost 2 bases, with 22 bases spanning the gap. Germline loops: CDR1 SGHRS, CDR2 YFSETQ. CDR3 amino acids: CASSLGATQRRTYEQYF. The CDR3 DNA follows: TGCGCCAGCAGCCTGGGGGCGACACAGCGGAGAACCTACGAGCAGTACTTC. Full variable domain (remainder filled in from reference TRBV5-1 and TRBJ2-7): KAGVTQTPRYLIKTRGQQVTLSCSPISGHRSVSWYQQTPGQGLQFLFEYFSETQRNKGNFPGRFSGRQFSNSRSEMNVSTLELGDSALYLCASSLGATQRRTYEQYFGPGTRLTVT.

The chain carries TRBV28 and TRBJ1-5; 7 bases fit TRBD1. CDR1 is MDHEN and CDR2 is SYDVKM in the germline V gene. The J segment lost 0 bases and the V segment lost 7 bases, leaving 3 bases of the junction unmatched. The CDR3 runs 14 residues. CDR3 sequence: CASTGQISNQPQHF. For the CDR3, the DNA is TGTGCCAGCACGGGACAGATTAGCAATCAGCCCCAGCATTTT.

The table lists this clone with a count of one. This chain uses TRBV30 with TRBJ1-3; D is ambiguous. The CDR3 has 13 amino acids. The V end was cut by 3 bases, the J end by 3 bases, with 9 bases between. The V gene's germline CDR1 is GTSNPN and CDR2 SVGIG (reference sequence). The CDR3 protein is CAWSWLSGNTIYF. The CDR3 nucleotides read TGTGCCTGGAGCTGGCTCAGTGGAAACACCATATATTTT.

The chain employs TRBV19 and TRBJ2-1, with D perhaps TRBD2 (5 bases). Germline CDR1 reads LNHDA; CDR2 reads SQIVND (reference sequence). V gave up 5 bases and J gave up 0 bases, with 11 bases separating them. CDR3 length equals 15 residues. The CDR3 DNA follows: TGTGCCAGTAGTCCCGGGGTCAGCTCCTACAATGAGCAGTTCTTC. Protein: CASSPGVSSYNEQFF.

The V and J genes are TRBV6-5 and TRBJ1-1; D is ambiguous. The CDR3 spans 15 residues. V was pared by 0 bases and J by 4 bases, with 12 bases between. Germline V gives CDR1 MNHEY, CDR2 SVGAGI. The CDR3 here is CASSYSPLSGTEAFF. The CDR3 coding sequence is TGTGCCAGCAGTTACTCCCCCCTTTCAGGCACTGAAGCTTTCTTT.

This clone was seen just once. This CDR3 reads CASSLGNPRVDNEQFF. DNA of the CDR3: TGTGCCAGCAGCTTAGGAAACCCCAGGGTAGACAATGAGCAGTTCTTC. The chain recombines TRBV7-3 with TRBJ2-1; possible D gene TRBD1, 5 bases. CDR1 is SGHTA and CDR2 is FQGTGA in the germline V gene. The CDR3 is 16 residues long. Trimming removed 2 bases from V and 5 bases from J, with 16 bases in between.

V gene TRBV27 combines with J gene TRBJ2-1, with TRBD2 matching 9 bases. Trimming cost V 4 bases and J 7 bases; bases outside gene matches: 5. The CDR3 totals 14 residues. Germline CDR1 reads MNHEY; CDR2 reads SMNVEV (reference sequence). The CDR3 protein is CASSWGGGENEQFF. As DNA, the CDR3 is TGTGCCAGCAGTTGGGGCGGGGGGGAGAATGAGCAGTTCTTC.

This clone was detected once. The chain has TRBV5-1 and TRBJ1-5, with 7 bases fitting TRBD1. The J segment lost 9 bases and the V segment lost 5 bases, leaving 8 bases of the junction unmatched. CDR3 length equals 13 residues. The germline CDR1 and CDR2 sequences are SGHRS and YFSETQ. CDR3 sequence reads: CASRGQDKGPQHF. The CDR3 DNA sequence: TGCGCCAGCAGAGGACAGGACAAGGGGCCCCAGCATTTT.

CDR3 loop: CASSVGGELFF. CDR3 nucleotides: TGTGCCAGCAGTGTAGGAGGGGAGCTTTTCTTT. The genes are TRBV2 and TRBJ1-1; D possibly corresponds to TRBD1 (5 bases). The CDR3 length is 11 residues. Per germline, CDR1 SNHLY and CDR2 FYNNEI. V lost 4 bases and J lost 13, with 13 bases in between.

The chain carries TRBV6-1 and TRBJ1-1, with D unresolved. Germline values: CDR1 MNHNS, CDR2 SASEGT. V was pared by 2 bases and J by 7 bases, with 23 bases between. This CDR3 spans 17 amino acids. This CDR3 reads CASSESAKAARHIEAFF. In DNA, the CDR3 is TGTGCCAGCAGTGAATCCGCCAAGGCCGCCCGACACATTGAAGCTTTCTTT.

The V and J genes are TRBV9 and TRBJ2-1; D unclear. With 0 bases removed from V and 3 bases from J, the gap between germline ends came to 7 bases. Germline lookup yields CDR1 SGDLS and CDR2 YYNGEE. The CDR3 is 14 amino acids. CDR3 sequence (DNA): TGTGCCAGCAGCGTAGATAGCAACTACAATGAGCAGTTCTTC. This codes for CASSVDSNYNEQFF.

The chain couples TRBV28 to TRBJ1-3; D is perhaps TRBD1 (6 bases). Trimming removed 7 bases from V and 16 bases from J, with 20 bases in between. In germline, CDR1 is MDHEN, CDR2 SYDVKM. The CDR3 is made up of 12 amino acids. The CDR3 DNA reads as TGTGCCAGCACCTCTGGGGGGGGCATAGTGTATTTT. Protein product: CASTSGGGIVYF.

V and J are TRBV5-1 and TRBJ1-1; a weak D match, TRBD1 (5 bases). In germline, CDR1 is SGHRS, CDR2 YFSETQ. CDR3 length: 16 amino acids. Trimming left V 0 bases short and J 2 bases short, with 14 bases between. The chain's CDR3 is CASSLAEHRTNTEAFF. CDR3 bases: TGCGCCAGCAGCTTGGCCGAGCACAGGACCAACACTGAAGCTTTCTTT.

The chain combines TRBV15 with TRBJ2-7; 10 bases agree with TRBD2. This CDR3 contains 17 residues. Germline CDR1 is LNHNV and CDR2 is YYDKDF (reference sequence). J gave up 3 bases and V 5 bases, and 13 bases lay outside the gene matches. The CDR3 here is CATSSRGSGGFLYEQYF. Written as DNA, the CDR3 is TGTGCCACCAGCTCCCGGGGTAGCGGGGGGTTCCTCTACGAGCAGTACTTC.

This clone has only one observation. This chain uses TRBV5-1 with TRBJ1-6, with a possible D match to TRBD1 (6 bases). Germline V lookup: CDR1 SGHRS, CDR2 YFSETQ. The CDR3 loop spans 14 amino acids. V lost 4 bases, J lost 6 bases, and 11 bases lay in between. This CDR3 is CASSPTGPNSPLHF. CDR3 coding DNA: TGCGCCAGCAGCCCGACAGGCCCTAATTCACCCCTCCACTTT.

The V gene is TRBV5-4, the J gene TRBJ1-2, with 7 bases that match TRBD1. The CDR3 runs to 16 residues. V was clipped by 4 bases and J by 8 bases; unmatched bases: 17. Germline CDR1 and CDR2: SGHNT and YYREEE (reference sequence). The CDR3, as DNA: TGTGCCAGCAGCCCAGACCCGGGACAGCAGACGTGGGGCTACACCTTC. Translated: CASSPDPGQQTWGYTF.

This sequence joins TRBV15 and TRBJ1-4, with a possible D match to TRBD1 (5 bases). The germline V gene encodes CDR1 LNHNV and CDR2 YYDKDF (reference sequence). Trimming removed 6 bases from V and 8 bases from J, with 16 bases in between. This CDR3 comprises 14 residues. This chain's CDR3 is CATREGRVGEKLFF. The CDR3 DNA sequence: TGTGCCACCAGGGAGGGCAGGGTAGGCGAAAAACTGTTTTTT.

This chain connects TRBV5-1 to TRBJ2-1; D is unclear. This CDR3 has 15 amino acids. Germline V gene lookup returns CDR1 SGHRS and CDR2 YFSETQ. V gave up 4 bases and J gave up 2 bases, with 13 bases separating them. CDR3 sequence: CASSAQDAAYNEQFF. In DNA form, the CDR3 reads TGCGCCAGCAGCGCCCAAGACGCGGCCTACAATGAGCAGTTCTTC. The variable domain in full, with the rest retrieved from reference TRBV5-1 and TRBJ2-1, is KAGVTQTPRYLIKTRGQQVTLSCSPISGHRSVSWYQQTPGQGLQFLFEYFSETQRNKGNFPGRFSGRQFSNSRSEMNVSTLELGDSALYLCASSAQDAAYNEQFFGPGTRLTVL.

As DNA, the CDR3 is TGCAGCGTTGAGGAGAGTAGCCGGCGGATGAACACTGAAGCTTTCTTT. Translating it yields CSVEESSRRMNTEAFF. The chain links TRBV29-1 to TRBJ1-1; no clear D. The ends were cut back, 3 bases at V and 0 bases at J, with 17 bases in the middle. This CDR3 is 16 amino acids long. CDR1 and CDR2 from the germline V gene are SQVTM and ANQGSEA.

This clone showed up just once. The V gene is TRBV6-1, the J gene TRBJ1-2; D is ambiguous. The V end was cut by 1 base, the J end by 8 bases, with 8 bases between. The CDR3 contains 12 residues. Per the germline V gene, CDR1 is MNHNS and CDR2 is SASEGT. CDR3 nucleotides: TGTGCCAGCAGTGAAGATCTGTCGGGCTACACCTTC. Translating gives CASSEDLSGYTF.

The chain carries TRBV28 and TRBJ1-4, with D perhaps TRBD1 (5 bases). Looked up from germline, CDR1 is MDHEN and CDR2 is SYDVKM. V lost 6 bases, J lost 3 bases, and 14 bases lay in between. The CDR3 totals 15 residues. DNA for the CDR3: TGTGCCAGCAGCTTCCTGGGGGGGTCTAATGAAAAACTGTTTTTT. Amino acids: CASSFLGGSNEKLFF. The full variable domain, completed using reference TRBV28 and TRBJ1-4, is DVKVTQSSRYLVKRTGEKVFLECVQDMDHENMFWYRQDPGLGLRLIYFSYDVKMKEKGDIPEGYSVSREKKERFSLILESASTNQTSMYLCASSFLGGSNEKLFFGSGTQLSVL.

The chain carries TRBV6-6 and TRBJ1-5; D is unresolved. Looked up from germline, CDR1 is MNHNY and CDR2 is SVGAGI (reference sequence). The V end lost 2 bases, the J end lost 4 bases, and 6 bases lay between the germline ends. This CDR3 region has 13 residues. CDR3 bases: TGTGCCAGCAGTTACGTCCCTAATCAGCCCCAGCATTTT. This gives the protein CASSYVPNQPQHF.

The rearrangement joins TRBV5-6 to TRBJ2-7; the match to TRBD2 covers 9 bases. J lost 3 bases, V lost 5 bases, and 6 bases had no gene match. There are 14 residues in the CDR3. Per the germline V gene, CDR1 is SGHDT and CDR2 is YYEEEE. Here the CDR3 reads CASSAGGPGYEQYF. CDR3 sequence (DNA): TGTGCCAGCAGTGCGGGAGGGCCTGGCTACGAGCAGTACTTC. Full variable domain (rest looked up from reference TRBV5-6 and TRBJ2-7): DAGVTQSPTHLIKTRGQQVTLRCSPKSGHDTVSWYQQALGQGPQFIFQYYEEEERQRGNFPDRFSGHQFPNYSSELNVNALLLGDSALYLCASSAGGPGYEQYFGPGTRLTVT.

As DNA, the CDR3 is TGTGCCAGCAGCCTAGGACAGGGGAGCTACACCTTC. It is translated as CASSLGQGSYTF. The chain couples TRBV12-3 or TRBV12-4 to TRBJ1-2; TRBD1 matches at 9 bases. CDR3 length equals 12 residues. With 6 bases clipped from V and 9 bases from J, the junction kept 5 bases outside the gene matches.

This clone appeared once. CDR3 sequence: CAKRDRWESEGQPQHF. The CDR3, as DNA: TGTGCCAAGAGGGACAGGTGGGAGAGTGAGGGTCAGCCCCAGCATTTT. V usage is TRBV21-1 and J usage is TRBJ1-5; TRBD1 reflects the table's D call only, with no check against the DNA. TRBV21-1 is a pseudogene. The length of the CDR3 is 16 residues.